The T cell receptor (beta chain) described here comes from a study of regulatory T cells in long-lasting Graves disease listed by TCRdb under 2021. About the full investigation: Persistent Graves' disease was defined as persistently positive TSH receptor autoantibodies together with antithyroid drug treatment for over 5 years. The study was registered as a clinical trial and conducted in China. Patients with persistent Graves' disease were compared with patients with newly diagnosed Graves' disease using TCR sequencing and RNA sequencing of peripheral blood. Persistent Graves' disease patients in the clinical cohort had taken antithyroid drugs for approximately 9.5 years on average. A total of around 35 samples underwent TCR sequencing, from 13 patients with persistent Graves' disease and roughly 20 patients with newly diagnosed Graves' disease. On the study overall, not on this receptor specifically: More public clonotypes were shared among persistent patients (2,741) than among newly diagnosed patients (just under 1,000). Sequencing and analysis were limited to the TCR beta chain. Compared with newly diagnosed patients, persistent Graves' disease patients had lower TCR Shannon entropy and fewer highly expanded clones, which suggests clonal expansion. As a limitation, the authors acknowledged that the small sample size may reduce accuracy. Peripheral blood alone was examined, since thyroid tissue, which constituted the primary lesion, could not be accessed. Persistent disease showed preferential use of TRBV28, TRBJ1-2 and TRBJ2-5, whereas newly diagnosed disease favored TRBV20-1 and TRBJ2-1.

This clonotype was counted many times. Its target antigen remains unknown. No base qualities exist here, and no much larger clone lies one base off it. Libraries came from multiplex PCR. This sample was sequenced with an Illumina HiSeq 4000. iRepertoire HTBI primers and Arm-PCR amplification of CDR3 regions were used to construct TCR beta libraries. Before sequencing, the PCR products went through gel purification. As for the original processing: Gene usage analysis of CDR3 amino acid clonotypes relied on the 55 to 80 TRBV and 14 TRBJ segments identified across samples. COPE and FqMerger were used to merge filtered high-quality paired reads into contigs. BLAST was used to align contigs to IMGT TRBV, TRBD and TRBJ reference genes, with CDR3 defined following IMGT. Highly expanded clones were defined as clonotypes with a frequency above 0.1%. Repertoire diversity was measured by Shannon entropy, and V-J evenness by the Gini coefficient. A clonotype was considered public if more than one individual shared it. TCRdb's own reprocessing of the public reads used fastp at Q25 and MiXCR and kept productive beta chains. Rows with a matching CDR3 protein are joined into one entry that keeps the most common DNA and genes. The V and J calls here are based on TCRdb, not the publication. The sample yields 300,000 to 400,000 distinct CDR3 sequences; 15% to 20% were counted once. The ten top clones hold 29% of the sample.

Reading the label with the study, this specimen's time point is: persistent/refractory GD, antithyroid drugs over 5 years with positive TRAb. For both TCR sequencing and RNA sequencing, RNA was extracted from PBMCs using TRIzol. The diagnosis of Graves' disease followed American Thyroid Association guidelines. Patients were recruited from an endocrinology department in Xi'an, China. Each patient gave about 8.1 milliliters of peripheral blood, collected in an EDTA anticoagulant tube. Ficoll Paque Plus density gradient separation was used to isolate PBMCs, and no further T cell sorting was done. An Agilent 2100 Bioanalyzer and agarose gel were used to assess RNA quality, and a NanoDrop 2000 was used to measure RNA concentration. The CDR3 starts with the cysteine, ends with the phenylalanine, and has 15 residues. Kept here is only the CDR3 DNA, which spans 45 bases and is read in frame from base 1. Reading the germline V gene gives CDR1 LGHNT and CDR2 FRNRAP. The junction shows trimming of 6 bases on V and 8 bases on J, and the gene matches do not reach 14 bases of it.

This specimen was peripheral blood mononuclear cells (PBMCs), taken when the disease was refractory, from a patient treated with antithyroid drugs. The TCR originated in a female donor with Graves disease. The V and J segments used are TRBV12-5 and TRBJ1-1, and 8 junction bases match TRBD1. The CDR3 region has the sequence CASGSSPGTGREAFF. Read as DNA, the sequence is TGTGCTAGTGGCTCTAGTCCCGGGACAGGAAGGGAAGCTTTCTTT.